One sample yielded the 14 T cell receptor beta chains listed below, sequenced in a study of shared clonotypes between healthy human individuals. Some clones are missing from TCRdb's copy, which holds only in-frame ones; the method was immunoSEQ multiplex PCR. The profile shows roughly 2,300,000 clones, less than 95% of them singletons. Sequenced sample: naive CD4+ T cells from PBMCs. Stated subset: CD45RA+ positively selected. These receptors were obtained from a man younger than 35 in good health. Some clones in this sample may be carry-over from other donors' samples.

The chain joins TRBV11-2 to TRBJ2-6; 14 bases agree with TRBD2. Germline values: CDR1 SGHAT, CDR2 FQNNGV. Trimming at V came to 4 bases and at J to 3 bases, leaving 5 bases not matched to a gene. The CDR3 contains 18 residues. DNA for the CDR3: TGTGCCAGCAGCTCGGGACTAGCGGGAGTCGGTGGGGCCAACGTCCTGACTTTC. This codes for CASSSGLAGVGGANVLTF.

The chain uses TRBV7-3 and TRBJ2-7; 7 nucleotides agree with TRBD2. Germline CDR1 and CDR2: SGHTA and FQGTGA. The J segment lost 7 bases and the V segment lost 4 bases, leaving 10 bases of the junction unmatched. This CDR3 comprises 14 residues. In DNA, the CDR3 is TGTGCCAGCAGCTCCGGACTAGTGGGAGGGGAGCAGTACTTC. Its translation is CASSSGLVGGEQYF.

J is TRBJ2-5 and V is TRBV2; D could derive from TRBD1 or TRBD2 (5 bases each). The CDR3 sequence is 14 residues long. V was pared by 11 bases and J by 5 bases, with 21 bases between. The V gene's germline CDR1 is SNHLY and CDR2 FYNNEI. The CDR3 DNA reads TGTGCCTCAGAGGGCGGCAGGGCTGGGGAGACCCAGTACTTC. Translation: CASEGGRAGETQYF.

The chain combines TRBV27 with TRBJ1-5, with a weak D call TRBD1 (5 bases). Germline CDR1 reads MNHEY; CDR2 reads SMNVEV (reference sequence). The CDR3 consists of 15 residues. Trimming stripped 6 bases from V and 4 bases from J, with 16 bases between. CDR3 sequence (DNA): TGTGCCAGCAGGCCTCAGGGAAGGAGGAATCAGCCCCAGCATTTT. It translates to CASRPQGRRNQPQHF.

The V gene is TRBV21-1, the J gene TRBJ1-2. TRBV21-1 is reported as a pseudogene. CDR3 length: 15 amino acids. In DNA form, the CDR3 reads TGTGCCAGCAGCTTAAAGGGAGGAGGGGACCATGGCTACACCTTC. As protein: CASSLKGGGDHGYTF.

V and J are TRBV30 and TRBJ2-6; no reliable D call. V lost 1 base and J 4 bases, leaving 29 bases between the germline ends. The CDR3 spans 21 residues. CDR1 is GTSNPN and CDR2 is SVGIG in the germline V gene (reference sequence). The CDR3 nucleotides are TGTGCCTGGAGTGACATAAATCCTTTCGCAGCCCGGCGCGCCGGGGCCAACGTCCTGACTTTC. Amino acids: CAWSDINPFAARRAGANVLTF. The full variable domain, its missing parts supplied by reference TRBV30 and TRBJ2-6, is SQTIHQWPATLVQPVGSPLSLECTVEGTSNPNLYWYRQAAGRGLQLLFYSVGIGQISSEVPQNLSASRPQDRQFILSSKKLLLSDSGFYLCAWSDINPFAARRAGANVLTFGAGSRLTVL.

This clone was counted only a few times. The chain couples TRBV29-1 to TRBJ1-1; D gene ambiguous. Trimming shortened V by 6 bases and J by 3 bases, and 14 bases separated the two germline ends. Germline V lookup: CDR1 SQVTM, CDR2 ANQGSEA. CDR3 length: 13 amino acids. This CDR3 is CSVSRGAYTEAFF. As DNA, the CDR3 is TGCAGCGTGAGCCGGGGTGCATACACTGAAGCTTTCTTT.

The chain combines TRBV5-1 with TRBJ1-1; 8 bases align to TRBD1. The germline V gene has CDR1 SGHRS and CDR2 YFSETQ. The junction had 10 bases not matched to a gene; V was cut back by 4 bases and J by 8 bases. There are 14 residues in the CDR3. CDR3 nucleotide sequence: TGCGCCAGCAGCGCCTCTACAGGGGGACTGGAAGCTTTCTTT. Encoded protein: CASSASTGGLEAFF.

The gene calls are TRBV7-2 and TRBJ2-1, with TRBD2 matching 11 bases. V shed 6 bases and J 4 bases; nucleotides not matched to a gene: 8. The germline V gene encodes CDR1 SGHTA and CDR2 FQGNSA. This CDR3 is 16 amino acids long. The CDR3 region has the DNA TGTGCCAGCAGGGACCTAGCGGGAGGCATGTACAATGAGCAGTTCTTC. It is translated as CASRDLAGGMYNEQFF. Full variable domain (outside the CDR3, taken from reference TRBV7-2 and TRBJ2-1): GAGVSQSPSNKVTEKGKDVELRCDPISGHTALYWYRQSLGQGLEFLIYFQGNSAPDKSGLPSDRFSAERTGGSVSTLTIQRTQQEDSAVYLCASRDLAGGMYNEQFFGPGTRLTVL.

The gene calls are TRBV30 and TRBJ2-5; D is ambiguous. CDR1 is GTSNPN, CDR2 SVGIG, per germline (reference sequence). Trimming pared 0 bases from V and 4 bases from J, leaving 9 bases between. The CDR3 is made up of 13 amino acids. The CDR3 protein is CAWSVGTGETQYF. DNA for the CDR3: TGTGCCTGGAGTGTGGGAACGGGAGAGACCCAGTACTTC.

The CDR3 DNA sequence: TGTGCCAGCAGCTTAAGAGGCGAGGGTCCGAACACCATATATTTT. It is translated as CASSLRGEGPNTIYF. V usage is TRBV7-3 and J usage is TRBJ1-3; D gene unclear. The CDR3 extends over 15 amino acids. V lost 1 base and J lost 7, with 14 bases in between. Germline loops: CDR1 SGHTA, CDR2 FQGTGA.

The chain employs TRBV5-6 and TRBJ2-2; D remains unclear. Trimming cost V 2 bases and J 3 bases, with 14 bases left between them. This CDR3 comprises 16 residues. CDR1 is SGHDT and CDR2 is YYEEEE in the germline V gene. CDR3 loop: CASSFFGQVDTGELFF. The DNA for the CDR3 is TGTGCCAGCAGCTTTTTTGGGCAGGTCGACACCGGGGAGCTGTTTTTT.

This clone was picked up one time. This sequence joins TRBV29-1 and TRBJ1-4; D not certain. The CDR3 contains 14 residues. The germline V and J ends were trimmed by 4 bases and 5 bases, with 14 bases remaining between them. Germline CDR1 SQVTM, CDR2 ANQGSEA. The CDR3 here is CSVGGPTLNEKLFF. Written as DNA, the CDR3 is TGCAGCGTTGGAGGGCCCACCTTAAATGAAAAACTGTTTTTT.

Only one count was recorded for this clone. The chain carries TRBV4-1 and TRBJ1-4; D remains unclear. The CDR3 contains 15 residues. V lost 0 bases and J 0 bases, leaving 5 bases between the germline ends. Germline CDR1 is MGHRA and CDR2 is YSYEKL. The CDR3 nucleotides read TGCGCCAGCAGCCAAGAGGGTGCAACTAATGAAAAACTGTTTTTT. Residues: CASSQEGATNEKLFF.